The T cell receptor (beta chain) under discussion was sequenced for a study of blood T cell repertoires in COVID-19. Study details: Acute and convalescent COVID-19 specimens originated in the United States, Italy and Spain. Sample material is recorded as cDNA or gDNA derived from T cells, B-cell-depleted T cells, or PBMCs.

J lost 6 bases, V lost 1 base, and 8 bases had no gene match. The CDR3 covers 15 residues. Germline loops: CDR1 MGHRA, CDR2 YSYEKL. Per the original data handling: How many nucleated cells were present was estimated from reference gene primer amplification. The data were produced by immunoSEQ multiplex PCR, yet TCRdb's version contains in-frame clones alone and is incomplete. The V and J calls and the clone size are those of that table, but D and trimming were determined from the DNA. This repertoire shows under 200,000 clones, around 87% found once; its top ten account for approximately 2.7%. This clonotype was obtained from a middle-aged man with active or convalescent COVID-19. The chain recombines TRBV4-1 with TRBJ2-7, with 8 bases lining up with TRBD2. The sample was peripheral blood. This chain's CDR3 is CASSQVSGGEGEQYF. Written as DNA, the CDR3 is TGCGCCAGCAGCCAAGTTTCGGGAGGGGAAGGCGAGCAGTACTTC.